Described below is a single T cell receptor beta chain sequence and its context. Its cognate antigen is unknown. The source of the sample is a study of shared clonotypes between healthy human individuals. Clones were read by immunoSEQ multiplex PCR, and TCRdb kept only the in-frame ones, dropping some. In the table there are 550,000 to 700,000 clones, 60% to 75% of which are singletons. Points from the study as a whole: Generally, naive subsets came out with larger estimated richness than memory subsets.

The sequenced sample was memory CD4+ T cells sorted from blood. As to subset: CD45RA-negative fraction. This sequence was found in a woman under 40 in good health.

The CDR3 DNA is TGCGCCAGCAGCCCTTCTTTTACACTGCACCCCCAGCATTTT. Its protein product is CASSPSFTLHPQHF. The chain links TRBV4-1 to TRBJ1-5; D unresolved. The V and J ends lost 4 bases and 10 bases respectively, with 17 bases between them. The CDR3 is made up of 14 amino acids. CDR1 MGHRA and CDR2 YSYEKL come from the germline V gene.